A selection of T cell receptor beta chains follows, all from one sample in a study of blood T cells in healthy people across ages. TCRdb ran MiXCR on the 5' RACE reads and lists one entry per CDR3 protein. The sample contains some 1.4 million distinct CDR3 sequences, 42% of which appear only once. The specimen sequenced was blood. Receptor source: a woman under 30 in good health. CDR3s include the opening cysteine and the closing phenylalanine or tryptophan. Fields, in order: D gene, clone size, V gene, J gene, CDR3 protein, CDR3 DNA. D genes are given only for firm matches. Size values are once, few and many counts, or a class for expanded clones, and some rows have none.

TRBD2,many,TRBV18,TRBJ2-3,CASSPQASGSTDTQYF,TGTGCCAGCTCACCACAGGCTAGCGGGAGCACAGATACGCAGTATTTT
-,-,TRBV6-1,TRBJ1-5,CASSEQSNQPQHF,TGTGCCAGCAGTGAACAGAGCAATCAGCCCCAGCATTTT
-,few,TRBV7-9,TRBJ2-4,CASSLAVLPIAKNIQYF,TGTGCCAGCAGCTTAGCGGTGTTACCTATAGCCAAAAACATTCAGTACTTC
-,-,TRBV9,TRBJ2-5,CASSEHNQETQYF,TGTGCCAGCAGCGAGCATAACCAAGAGACCCAGTACTTC
-,-,TRBV15,TRBJ2-3,CATSRADTASTDTQYF,TGTGCCACCAGCAGAGCGGACACCGCTAGCACAGATACGCAGTATTTT
-,few,TRBV5-1,TRBJ1-1,CASKEGLSPTEAFF,TGCGCCAGCAAAGAGGGGCTTAGCCCCACTGAAGCTTTCTTT
TRBD1,-,TRBV28,TRBJ2-5,CASSLTGAGFQETQYF,TGTGCCAGCAGTTTGACAGGGGCCGGATTCCAAGAGACCCAGTACTTC
-,-,TRBV12-3/TRBV12-4,TRBJ2-2,CASSLTQGGTGELFF,TGTGCCAGCAGTTTAACCCAGGGCGGCACCGGGGAGCTGTTTTTT
TRBD2,-,TRBV30,TRBJ2-3,CAWSGLAATQYF,TGTGCCTGGAGTGGACTAGCAGCGACGCAGTATTTT
TRBD2,-,TRBV2,TRBJ2-3,CASRTPGTSGGRGATQYF,TGTGCCAGCAGGACCCCCGGGACTAGCGGGGGGCGCGGGGCTACGCAGTATTTT
-,-,TRBV4-1,TRBJ2-2,CASSQEVLRVTNTGELFF,TGCGCCAGCAGCCAAGAAGTGCTCCGTGTCACCAACACCGGGGAGCTGTTTTTT
-,-,TRBV15,TRBJ2-7,CATRYQRGVGSYNEQYF,TGTGCCACCCGCTACCAGAGGGGGGTCGGCTCCTACAATGAGCAGTACTTC
-,-,TRBV6-6,TRBJ2-3,CASSFPGADTQYF,TGTGCCAGCAGTTTCCCAGGGGCAGATACGCAGTATTTT
-,-,TRBV5-6,TRBJ2-6,CASSPPPGSGANVLTF,TGTGCCAGCAGCCCCCCCCCAGGATCTGGGGCCAACGTCCTGACTTTC
-,few,TRBV28,TRBJ1-2,CASSSTPGQAEHYGYTF,TGTGCCAGCAGTTCGACCCCAGGGCAGGCGGAGCACTATGGCTACACCTTC
-,few,TRBV20-1,TRBJ1-5,CSANPGGNQPQHF,TGCAGTGCTAACCCAGGGGGCAATCAGCCCCAGCATTTT
-,many,TRBV7-2,TRBJ1-2,CASSLETANYGYTF,TGTGCCAGCAGCTTAGAGACTGCTAACTATGGCTACACCTTC
-,-,TRBV7-8,TRBJ1-2,CASSPIRGAYYGYTF,TGTGCCAGCAGCCCGATACGGGGGGCGTACTATGGCTACACCTTC
TRBD1,-,TRBV4-1,TRBJ1-2,CASSLLGQGAYGYTF,TGCGCCAGCAGCCTGCTGGGACAGGGGGCCTATGGCTACACCTTC
TRBD1,once,TRBV6-6,TRBJ1-2,CASTTGTDYGYTF,TGTGCCAGCACTACGGGGACAGACTATGGCTACACCTTC
-,few,TRBV6-6,TRBJ1-5,CASSFGASNQPQHF,TGTGCCAGCAGTTTCGGAGCGAGCAATCAGCCCCAGCATTTT
TRBD2,-,TRBV20-1,TRBJ2-1,CSASLAGANEQFF,TGCAGTGCTAGTTTAGCGGGAGCCAATGAGCAGTTCTTC
TRBD2,-,TRBV7-9,TRBJ2-3,CTSSPRTSGRDTQYF,TGTACCAGCAGCCCCAGGACTAGCGGGAGGGATACGCAGTATTTT
-,-,TRBV7-9,TRBJ1-5,CASSGGAWQPQHF,TGTGCCAGCTCTGGGGGGGCATGGCAGCCCCAGCATTTT
-,-,TRBV3-1,TRBJ1-5,CACSQAGRDQPQHF,TGTGCCTGCAGCCAGGCCGGACGGGATCAGCCCCAGCATTTT
-,once,TRBV6-6,TRBJ1-2,CASSYSMAANYGYTF,TGTGCCAGCAGTTACTCGATGGCAGCTAACTATGGCTACACCTTC
-,-,TRBV20-1,TRBJ1-2,CSARHTGHNYGYTF,TGCAGTGCTCGGCACACGGGCCACAACTATGGCTACACCTTC
TRBD2,few,TRBV6-6,TRBJ2-2,CASSYKTSGRGTGELFF,TGTGCCAGCAGTTACAAGACTAGCGGGAGGGGGACCGGGGAGCTGTTTTTT
TRBD2,-,TRBV20-1,TRBJ2-7,CSARKRELGLDTYEQYF,TGCAGTGCTAGGAAGAGGGAGTTAGGACTAGACACCTACGAGCAGTACTTC
-,-,TRBV12-3/TRBV12-4,TRBJ2-1,CASSDRIGEQFF,TGTGCCAGCAGCGACCGGATCGGTGAGCAGTTCTTC
TRBD2,few,TRBV5-1,TRBJ2-3,CASSPLTSGTSDTQYF,TGCGCCAGCAGCCCGTTGACTAGCGGGACATCTGATACGCAGTATTTT
-,few,TRBV7-9,TRBJ2-1,CASSPMPGRAQVYNEQFF,TGTGCCAGCAGCCCCATGCCCGGCAGGGCCCAGGTCTACAATGAGCAGTTCTTC
-,-,TRBV27,TRBJ2-7,CASSPGTLGLGELYF,TGTGCCAGCAGTCCGGGAACCCTGGGCCTAGGCGAGCTGTACTTC
TRBD1,few,TRBV4-1,TRBJ2-5,CASSHRTGSFETQYF,TGCGCCAGCAGCCATCGGACAGGGAGTTTTGAGACCCAGTACTTC
TRBD2,-,TRBV6-2/TRBV6-3,TRBJ2-1,CASSNIAGGPQFF,TGTGCCAGCAGTAACATAGCGGGAGGGCCGCAGTTCTTC
-,-,TRBV7-2,TRBJ1-4,CASSPAPGRAVEKLFF,TGTGCCAGCAGCCCCGCGCCGGGCAGGGCAGTCGAAAAACTGTTTTTT
TRBD1,-,TRBV24-1,TRBJ2-5,CATSDPRGHSYNEQYF,TGTGCCACCAGTGACCCCAGGGGGCACTCCTACAATGAGCAGTACTTC
-,-,TRBV7-9,TRBJ2-7,CASSASGAPYEQYF,TGTGCCAGCAGCGCCTCGGGAGCCCCCTACGAGCAGTACTTC
TRBD1,few,TRBV7-8,TRBJ1-6,CASSPDRDGSPLHF,TGTGCCAGCAGCCCGGACAGGGATGGTTCACCCCTCCACTTT